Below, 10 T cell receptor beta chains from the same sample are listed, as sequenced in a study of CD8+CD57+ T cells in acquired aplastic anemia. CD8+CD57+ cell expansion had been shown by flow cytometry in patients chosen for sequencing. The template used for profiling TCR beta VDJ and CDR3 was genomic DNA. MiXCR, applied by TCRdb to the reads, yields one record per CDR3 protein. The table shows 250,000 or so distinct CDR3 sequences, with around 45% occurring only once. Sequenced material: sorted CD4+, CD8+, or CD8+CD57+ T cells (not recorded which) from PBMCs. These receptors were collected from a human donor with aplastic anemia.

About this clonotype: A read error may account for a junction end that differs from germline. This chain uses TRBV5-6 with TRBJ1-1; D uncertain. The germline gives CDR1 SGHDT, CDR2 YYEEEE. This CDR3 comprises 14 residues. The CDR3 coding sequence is TGTGCCGGCAGCTTGGCATTGGGTTTCACTGAAGCTTTCTTT. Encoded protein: CAGSLALGFTEAFF.

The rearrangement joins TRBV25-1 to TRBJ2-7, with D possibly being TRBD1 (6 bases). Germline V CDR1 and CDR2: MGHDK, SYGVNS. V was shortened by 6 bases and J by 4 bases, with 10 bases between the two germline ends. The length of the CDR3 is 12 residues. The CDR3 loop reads CASSWTDYEQYF. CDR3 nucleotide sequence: TGTGCCAGCAGCTGGACAGATTACGAGCAGTACTTC.

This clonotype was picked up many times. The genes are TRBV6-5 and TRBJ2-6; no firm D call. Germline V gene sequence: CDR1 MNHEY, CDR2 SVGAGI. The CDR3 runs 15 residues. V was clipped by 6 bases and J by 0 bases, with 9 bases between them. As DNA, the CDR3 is TGTGCCAGCAGCCCCGGATCCTCTGGGGCCAACGTCCTGACTTTC. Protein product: CASSPGSSGANVLTF.

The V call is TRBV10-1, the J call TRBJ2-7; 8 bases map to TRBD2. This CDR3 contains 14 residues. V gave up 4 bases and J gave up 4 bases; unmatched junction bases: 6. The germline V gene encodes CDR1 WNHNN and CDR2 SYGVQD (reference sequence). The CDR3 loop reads CASSAGGSLYEQYF. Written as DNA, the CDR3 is TGCGCCAGCAGTGCGGGAGGGTCCTTGTACGAGCAGTACTTC.

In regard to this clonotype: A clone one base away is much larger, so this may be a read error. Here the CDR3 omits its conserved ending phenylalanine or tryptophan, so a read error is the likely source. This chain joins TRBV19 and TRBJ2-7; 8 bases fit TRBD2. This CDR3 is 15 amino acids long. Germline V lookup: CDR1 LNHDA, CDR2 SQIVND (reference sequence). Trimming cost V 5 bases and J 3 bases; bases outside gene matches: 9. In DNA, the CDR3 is TGTGCCAGTAGTCAGTCTTTAGCGGGAAACTACGAGCAGTACCTC. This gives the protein CASSQSLAGNYEQYL.

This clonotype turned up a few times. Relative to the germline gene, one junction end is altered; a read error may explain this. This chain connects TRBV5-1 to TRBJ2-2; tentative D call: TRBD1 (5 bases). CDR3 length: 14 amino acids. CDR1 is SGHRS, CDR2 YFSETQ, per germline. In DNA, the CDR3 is TGTGCCAGCAGCCTGGCAGGGTGGACCGGGGAGCTGTTTTTT. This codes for CASSLAGWTGELFF.

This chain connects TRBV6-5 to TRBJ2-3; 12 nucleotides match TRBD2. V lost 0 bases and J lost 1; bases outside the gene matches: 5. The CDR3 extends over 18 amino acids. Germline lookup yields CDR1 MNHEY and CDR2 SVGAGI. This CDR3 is CASSYSGLAGYGTDTQYF. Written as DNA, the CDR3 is TGTGCCAGCAGTTACTCGGGACTAGCGGGCTACGGCACAGATACGCAGTATTTT.

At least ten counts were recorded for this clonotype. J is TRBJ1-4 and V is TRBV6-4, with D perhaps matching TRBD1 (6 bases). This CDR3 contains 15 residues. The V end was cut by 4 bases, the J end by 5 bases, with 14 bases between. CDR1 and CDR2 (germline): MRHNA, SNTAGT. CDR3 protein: CASSAAAGQNEKLFF. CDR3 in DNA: TGTGCCAGCAGTGCCGCGGCGGGACAAAATGAAAAACTGTTTTTT.

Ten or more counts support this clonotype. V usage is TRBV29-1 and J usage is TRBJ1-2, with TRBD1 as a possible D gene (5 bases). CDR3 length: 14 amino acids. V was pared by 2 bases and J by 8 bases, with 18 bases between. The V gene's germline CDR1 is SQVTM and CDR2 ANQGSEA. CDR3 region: CSVEIRQGVRGYTF. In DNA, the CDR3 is TGCAGCGTTGAAATTCGGCAGGGCGTGCGGGGCTACACCTTC.

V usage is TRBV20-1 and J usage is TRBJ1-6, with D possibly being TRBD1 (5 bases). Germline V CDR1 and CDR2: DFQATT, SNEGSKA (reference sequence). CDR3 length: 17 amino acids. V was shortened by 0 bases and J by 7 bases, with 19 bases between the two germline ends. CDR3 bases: TGCAGTGCTAGAGATCATCTCCGGGGGGTCATCAATTCACCCCTCCACTTT. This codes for CSARDHLRGVINSPLHF.